These 20 T cell receptor beta chains were all obtained from the same sample, sequenced in a study of blood T cells in healthy people across ages. PCR was performed a second time for about 7 to 12 cycles using a sample-barcoded 5' primer and a J-beta primer mix. TCRdb redid the calling of the 5' RACE reads with MiXCR, one entry per CDR3 protein. The data contain 800,000 to 950,000 distinct CDR3 sequences, 25% to 30% of them seen just once; the ten biggest clones take up 10%. The sample was also reused in another study, on T cells of mothers and their children.

The sequenced sample consisted of blood. These TCRs come from a woman between 35 and 50 years old in good health.

This clonotype appeared a few times. The V and J genes are TRBV25-1 and TRBJ1-2, with D uncertain. Between the trimmed V and J ends, which lost 3 bases and 4 bases, there was a span of 12 bases. Per germline, CDR1 MGHDK and CDR2 SYGVNS. This CDR3 contains 14 residues. The CDR3 spells CASSEARRSYGYTF. Here the CDR3 DNA reads TGTGCCAGCAGTGAGGCCAGGAGGTCCTATGGCTACACCTTC.

For this clonotype: A read error may be the cause here, since a much bigger clone is one base away. The chain joins TRBV4-3 to TRBJ2-3, with TRBD2 matching 7 bases. Germline loops: CDR1 LGHNA, CDR2 YSLEER. Losses at the gene ends were 4 bases for V and 3 bases for J; bases not matched to a gene: 13. The CDR3 runs to 17 residues. The CDR3 DNA sequence: TGCGCCAGCAGCCTCGCTCCCCAGCGGGGTCAAACAGATACGCAGTATTTT. Translating gives CASSLAPQRGQTDTQYF.

Ten or more counts support this clonotype. J is TRBJ2-1 and V is TRBV12-3 or TRBV12-4; D is perhaps TRBD1 or TRBD2 (6 bases each). V shed 5 bases and J shed 7 bases, with 15 bases lying between them. The CDR3 has 14 residues. The CDR3 nucleotides are TGTGCCAGCAGTCCCCGGGGGCAGGCGAATGAGCAGTTCTTC. Translating gives CASSPRGQANEQFF.

The chain recombines TRBV5-1 with TRBJ2-3; D is undetermined. Trimming shortened V by 0 bases and J by 6 bases, and 11 bases separated the two germline ends. The CDR3 contains 14 residues. Germline V gene data show CDR1 as SGHRS and CDR2 as YFSETQ. The CDR3 nucleotides are TGCGCCAGCAGCTTGGTAGGGATGGGCGATACGCAGTATTTT. Translation gives CASSLVGMGDTQYF.

The V and J genes are TRBV5-6 and TRBJ2-1; D call uncertain. CDR1 is SGHDT and CDR2 is YYEEEE in the germline V gene. The ends were cut back, 4 bases at V and 0 bases at J, with 11 bases in the middle. The CDR3 is 15 residues long. CDR3 residues: CASSLFWSSYNEQFF. In DNA, the CDR3 is TGTGCCAGCAGCCTCTTCTGGAGCTCCTACAATGAGCAGTTCTTC. Combining the CDR3 with reference TRBV5-6 and TRBJ2-1 gives the whole variable domain DAGVTQSPTHLIKTRGQQVTLRCSPKSGHDTVSWYQQALGQGPQFIFQYYEEEERQRGNFPDRFSGHQFPNYSSELNVNALLLGDSALYLCASSLFWSSYNEQFFGPGTRLTVL.

This clonotype was seen only a few times. This chain connects TRBV25-1 to TRBJ2-7; D is perhaps TRBD2 (6 bases). Germline assignment: CDR1 MGHDK and CDR2 SYGVNS. The CDR3 totals 16 residues. V was pared by 0 bases and J by 1 base, with 13 bases between. The CDR3 coding sequence is TGTGCCAGCAGTGAATATGGTAAAGGGAGGTCCTACGAGCAGTACTTC. This encodes CASSEYGKGRSYEQYF.

The gene calls are TRBV5-1 and TRBJ1-1; D is perhaps TRBD1 (5 bases). The germline V and J ends were trimmed by 3 bases and 0 bases, with 15 bases remaining between them. Germline V gives CDR1 SGHRS, CDR2 YFSETQ. This CDR3 comprises 16 residues. This chain's CDR3 is CASSWTQGSLNTEAFF. Here the CDR3 DNA reads TGCGCCAGCAGCTGGACGCAGGGATCCCTGAACACTGAAGCTTTCTTT.

This clonotype was recorded a few times. The chain joins TRBV28 to TRBJ1-3; 7 bases align to TRBD1. V was pared by 6 bases and J by 0 bases, with 8 bases of the junction left unmatched. CDR3 length equals 16 residues. CDR1 is MDHEN and CDR2 is SYDVKM in the germline V gene. The CDR3 loop is CASRRPTGASGNTIYF. As DNA, the CDR3 is TGTGCCAGCAGGCGACCAACAGGGGCCTCTGGAAACACCATATATTTT.

Regarding this clonotype: This clone may be a read error of a much larger clone one base away. This chain joins TRBV5-1 and TRBJ2-1; 7 bases fit TRBD2. The CDR3 contains 16 residues. Germline values: CDR1 SGHRS, CDR2 YFSETQ. The CDR3 region is CASSLGLAVTYDEQFF. The CDR3 DNA follows: TGCGCCAGCAGCTTGGGGCTAGCGGTCACCTACGATGAGCAGTTCTTC.

The V and J genes are TRBV7-2 and TRBJ1-2, with D hard to call. V was clipped by 4 bases and J by 8 bases, with 14 bases between them. The length of the CDR3 is 13 residues. Per germline, CDR1 SGHTA and CDR2 FQGNSA. CDR3 sequence (DNA): TGTGCCAGCAGCTCCGGAGGGAGACGGGGCTACACCTTC. Protein: CASSSGGRRGYTF.

V gene TRBV5-1 combines with J gene TRBJ2-1; 8 positions agree with TRBD2. CDR3 length: 17 amino acids. J was trimmed by 2 bases and V by 4 bases; bases with no gene match: 11. The germline V gene has CDR1 SGHRS and CDR2 YFSETQ. The CDR3 DNA sequence: TGCGCCAGCAGCCCAGGCCTCGGACTAGCCGCCTACAATGAGCAGTTCTTC. It yields the protein CASSPGLGLAAYNEQFF.

The chain carries TRBV2 and TRBJ1-5; D is unresolved. CDR1 SNHLY and CDR2 FYNNEI come from the germline V gene. Trimming pared 3 bases from V and 9 bases from J, leaving 12 bases between. This CDR3 is 13 amino acids long. Here the CDR3 DNA reads TGTGCCAGCAGTGACGGCATAAGAGGGCCCCAGCATTTT. It specifies CASSDGIRGPQHF.

The chain carries TRBV12-3 or TRBV12-4 and TRBJ1-5; 9 bases line up with TRBD1. Trimming cost V 6 bases and J 1 base; bases outside gene matches: 10. The CDR3 length is 17 residues. Written as DNA, the CDR3 is TGTGCCAGCAGCCCCACAGGGGGCATGAGAAGCAATCAGCCCCAGCATTTT. It translates to CASSPTGGMRSNQPQHF.

This clonotype has more than one count but fewer than ten. CDR3 protein: CASSPRGSVVEQFF. The CDR3 coding sequence is TGTGCCAGCAGCCCCCGAGGGAGTGTCGTTGAGCAGTTCTTC. The chain joins TRBV7-3 to TRBJ2-1, with D perhaps TRBD2 (5 bases). CDR1 and CDR2 (germline): SGHTA, FQGTGA. The CDR3 sequence is 14 residues long. Trimming shortened V by 5 bases and J by 9 bases, and 17 bases separated the two germline ends.

The rearrangement links TRBV12-3 or TRBV12-4 to TRBJ2-5; D may match TRBD1 or TRBD2 (5 bases each). V was clipped by 6 bases and J by 11 bases, with 28 bases between them. This CDR3 is 16 amino acids long. CDR3 loop: CASSPEGPGRLVEQYF. CDR3 coding DNA: TGTGCCAGCAGCCCAGAGGGACCAGGGCGGCTGGTGGAGCAGTACTTC.

This clonotype appeared a few times. CDR3 residues: CASSLRGTRTDTQYF. CDR3 sequence (DNA): TGTGCCAGCAGCCTCCGGGGGACCCGTACAGATACGCAGTATTTT. The genes are TRBV3-1 and TRBJ2-3; D might be TRBD2 (6 bases). The CDR3 length is 15 residues. The V end lost 4 bases, the J end lost 3 bases, and 14 bases lay between the germline ends. Germline CDR1 LGHDT, CDR2 YNNKEL (reference sequence).

This chain links TRBV4-1 with TRBJ2-1, with 12 bases that match TRBD2. Germline assignment: CDR1 MGHRA and CDR2 YSYEKL. The CDR3 runs 17 residues. J gave up 5 bases and V 2 bases, and 7 bases lay outside the gene matches. The chain's CDR3 is CASSQLTGLAGNNEQFF. CDR3 in DNA: TGCGCCAGCAGCCAACTTACCGGACTAGCGGGGAACAATGAGCAGTTCTTC.

Points on this clonotype: With a much larger clone just one base away, this may be a read error. The chain joins TRBV27 to TRBJ2-6, with D possibly called TRBD1 or TRBD2 (5 bases each). The CDR3 is made up of 14 amino acids. Germline values: CDR1 MNHEY, CDR2 SMNVEV (reference sequence). CDR3 in amino acids: CASSPSPGANVRTF. Here the CDR3 DNA reads TGTGCCAGCAGTCCATCCCCCGGGGCCAACGTCCGGACTTTC.

This chain connects TRBV28 to TRBJ1-1; 8 bases align to TRBD1. Germline V CDR1 and CDR2: MDHEN, SYDVKM. The ends lost 8 bases at V and 1 base at J; junction bases unmatched: 9. The CDR3 has 15 residues. CDR3 sequence reads: CASDGQGLKNTEAFF. The CDR3 coding sequence is TGTGCCAGCGACGGACAGGGATTAAAGAACACTGAAGCTTTCTTT.

This clonotype was found a few times. This clone may be a read error of a much larger clone one base away. The rearrangement uses TRBV5-1 and TRBJ2-7, with a tentative D call TRBD1 (6 bases). Germline CDR1 and CDR2: SGHRS and YFSETQ. V lost 3 bases, J lost 2 bases, and 12 bases lay in between. CDR3 size: 14 residues. CDR3 in DNA: TGCGCCAGCAGCTGTGGACAGCCTCCCTACGAGCAGTACTTC. Amino acids: CASSCGQPPYEQYF.